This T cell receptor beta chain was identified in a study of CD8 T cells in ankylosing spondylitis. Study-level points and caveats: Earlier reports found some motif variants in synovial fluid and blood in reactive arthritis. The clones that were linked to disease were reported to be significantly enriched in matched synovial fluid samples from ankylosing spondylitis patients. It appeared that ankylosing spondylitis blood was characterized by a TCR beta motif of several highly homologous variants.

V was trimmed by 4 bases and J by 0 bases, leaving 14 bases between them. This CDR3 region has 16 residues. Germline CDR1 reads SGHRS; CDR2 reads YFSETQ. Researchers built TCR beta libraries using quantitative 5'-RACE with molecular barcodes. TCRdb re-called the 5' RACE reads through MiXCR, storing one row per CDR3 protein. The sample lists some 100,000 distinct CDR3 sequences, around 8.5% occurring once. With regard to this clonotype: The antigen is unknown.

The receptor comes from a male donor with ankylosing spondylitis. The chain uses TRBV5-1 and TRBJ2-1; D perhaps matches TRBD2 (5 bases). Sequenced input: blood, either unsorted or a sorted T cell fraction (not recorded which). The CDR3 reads CASSQSSRGSYNEQFF. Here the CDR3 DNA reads TGCGCCAGCAGCCAAAGTAGCCGGGGCTCCTACAATGAGCAGTTCTTC. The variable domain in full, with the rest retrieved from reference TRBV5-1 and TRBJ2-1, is KAGVTQTPRYLIKTRGQQVTLSCSPISGHRSVSWYQQTPGQGLQFLFEYFSETQRNKGNFPGRFSGRQFSNSRSEMNVSTLELGDSALYLCASSQSSRGSYNEQFFGPGTRLTVL.